A single sample is the source of the 27 T cell receptor beta chains below, sequenced in a study of T cells in women clearing cervical HPV infection. The repertoire was sequenced with immunoSEQ multiplex PCR; TCRdb's copy has only in-frame clones and lacks some. With roughly 48,000 clones in the sample, the ten largest clones hold about 1.5%. The sequencing sample was made of blood buffy coat. The receptors derive from a woman aged 18-70 years with a cervical HPV16 infection that either progressed to CIN3+ or cleared (not recorded which).

Turning to this clone: Read coverage stops 3 residues before the CDR3 terminus; the germline J gene supplies the remainder. The V gene is TRBV6-2 or TRBV6-3, the J gene TRBJ1-5; a possible D gene is TRBD1 (6 bases). The CDR3 extends over 14 amino acids. V lost 6 bases, J lost 5 bases, and 14 bases lay in between. Looked up from germline, CDR1 is MNHEY and CDR2 is SVGEGT. The CDR3 bases that were read are TGTGCCAGCAGATTTACAGGGAACCATCAGCCC. This translates into CASRFTGNHQP. The whole CDR3 is CASRFTGNHQPQHF.

Comment on this clone: The sequenced fragment ends 3 residues before the CDR3 boundary, so the rest is inferred from the germline J gene. The chain couples TRBV5-4 to TRBJ2-2, with TRBD2 identical over 7 bases. In germline, CDR1 is SGHNT, CDR2 YYREEE (reference sequence). V shed 5 bases, J shed 3 bases, and the junction held 7 bases outside the gene matches. The CDR3 has 15 residues. The CDR3 here is CASSSGLGDTGELFF. The covered CDR3 bases are TGTGCCAGCAGTAGTGGACTAGGGGACACCGGGGAG.

As to this clone: The missing CDR3 end, 3 residues past where the read stops, is filled in from the germline J gene. The chain employs TRBV6-2 or TRBV6-3 and TRBJ1-1, with 10 bases lining up with TRBD1. The CDR3 spans 14 residues. Unmatched junction bases numbered 3, after V lost 2 bases and J lost 6 bases. In germline, CDR1 is MNHEY, CDR2 SVGEGT. The CDR3 region is CASSYPGQGSEAFF. CDR3 DNA (partial): TGTGCCAGCAGTTACCCGGGACAGGGGTCTGAA.

On this clone: The sequence runs out 3 residues before the end of the CDR3; the remainder is reconstructed from the germline J gene. The chain carries TRBV2 and TRBJ1-1; D ambiguous. V was shortened by 6 bases and J by 0 bases, with 14 bases between the two germline ends. The CDR3 contains 15 residues. Germline V gives CDR1 SNHLY, CDR2 FYNNEI. CDR3 amino acids: CASRTTRALNTEAFF. Incomplete CDR3 DNA: TGTGCCAGCAGGACAACTAGGGCCTTGAACACTGAA.

Concerning this clone: The read terminates 3 residues before the CDR3 end, so the remaining end is supplied by the germline J gene. The J gene is TRBJ1-1, the V gene TRBV12-3 or TRBV12-4; TRBD1 matches 7 bases. The CDR3 has 14 residues. V gave up 3 bases and J gave up 6 bases; unmatched junction bases: 7. CDR3 amino acids: CASSFGGGGPEAFF. Incomplete CDR3 DNA: TGTGCCAGCAGTTTTGGAGGGGGCGGGCCTGAA.

Remarks on this clone: The read falls 3 residues short of the CDR3 end, and the missing part is taken from the germline J gene. The chain carries TRBV29-1 and TRBJ1-2; TRBD1 matches at 7 bases. The junction had 7 bases not matched to a gene; V was cut back by 7 bases and J by 2 bases. Germline loops: CDR1 SQVTM, CDR2 ANQGSEA. CDR3 length equals 13 residues. CDR3 bases read: TGCAGCGCCGGGACAGCAAAAAACTATGGC. Translating it yields CSAGTAKNYG. The full CDR3 is CSAGTAKNYGYTF.

CDR3 DNA, as far as it was read: TGTGCCAGCAGCTTAGCCCGGACAGGAGCA. Translated, it gives CASSLARTGA. The full CDR3 reads CASSLARTGALFF. The chain is built from TRBV7-2 and TRBJ1-4; the match to TRBD1 covers 7 bases. The observed sequence ends 3 residues before the CDR3 terminus, with the missing tail filled in from the germline J gene. The CDR3 runs to 13 residues. Germline V gene lookup returns CDR1 SGHTA and CDR2 FQGNSA.

Regarding this clone: The CDR3 goes on 3 residues after the read ends, and that part is filled in from the germline J gene. The chain is built from TRBV6-2 or TRBV6-3 and TRBJ2-6; D ambiguous. The CDR3 has 14 residues. The V gene lost 8 bases and the J gene lost 0 bases, with 8 bases spanning the gap. Germline lookup yields CDR1 MNHEY and CDR2 SVGEGT. Partial CDR3 DNA: TGTGCCAGCGGGCCTATCTCTGGGGCCAACGTC. This codes for CASGPISGANV. The entire CDR3 protein reads CASGPISGANVLTF.

Notes on this clone: The read halts 3 residues ahead of the CDR3 end, with the missing end drawn from the germline J gene. This rearrangement joins TRBV2 to TRBJ1-1; possibly TRBD1 for D (5 bases). From germline, CDR1 is SNHLY and CDR2 FYNNEI. The V end was cut by 5 bases, the J end by 3 bases, with 16 bases between. The CDR3 sequence is 15 residues long. The DNA read from the CDR3 is TGTGCCAGCAGTAAACATCAGGACACCTACACTGAA. It encodes CASSKHQDTYTE. The complete CDR3 reads CASSKHQDTYTEAFF. Complete variable domain (other parts from reference TRBV2 and TRBJ1-1): EPEVTQTPSHQVTQMGQEVILRCVPISNHLYFYWYRQILGQKVEFLVSFYNNEISEKSEIFDDQFSVERPDGSNFTLKIRSTKLEDSAMYFCASSKHQDTYTEAFFGQGTRLTVV.

Regarding this clone: The observed sequence ends 3 residues before the CDR3 terminus, with the missing tail filled in from the germline J gene. The chain is built from TRBV20-1 and TRBJ2-7; 7 bases fit TRBD1. Per the germline V gene, CDR1 is DFQATT and CDR2 is SNEGSKA (reference sequence). The CDR3 sequence is 15 residues long. V was clipped by 6 bases and J by 5 bases; unmatched bases: 16. This CDR3 reads CSAKSGTVAGHEQYF. The sequenced CDR3 bases are TGCAGTGCCAAGTCCGGGACAGTAGCCGGACACGAG.

Of note for this clone: Read coverage stops 3 residues before the CDR3 terminus; the germline J gene supplies the remainder. This rearrangement joins TRBV7-2 to TRBJ2-3; D may be TRBD2 (6 bases). V gave up 0 bases and J gave up 5 bases, with 15 bases separating them. The CDR3 covers 16 residues. The germline gives CDR1 SGHTA, CDR2 FQGNSA. CDR3 loop: CASSLAWDFPRDTQYF. CDR3 bases read: TGTGCCAGCAGCTTAGCGTGGGACTTCCCGAGAGATACG.

Details on this clone: The read ends 3 residues before the CDR3 terminus; that terminus is restored from the germline J gene. The genes are TRBV6-2 or TRBV6-3 and TRBJ2-4; possible D gene TRBD1, 6 bases. The V gene's germline CDR1 is MNHEY and CDR2 SVGEGT. There are 16 residues in the CDR3. Trimming left V 5 bases short and J 0 bases short, with 14 bases between. CDR3 bases read: TGTGCCAGCAGTCCCGACAGGCTTGTAGCCAAAAACATT. Translated, it gives CASSPDRLVAKNI. The CDR3 reads in full as CASSPDRLVAKNIQYF.

In the case of this clone: The read ends 3 residues shy of where the CDR3 ends; the end is completed using the germline J gene. This rearrangement joins TRBV5-4 to TRBJ1-5; D is uncertain. The germline V and J ends were trimmed by 1 base and 1 base, with 6 bases remaining between them. CDR3 size: 14 residues. Per germline, CDR1 SGHNT and CDR2 YYREEE (reference sequence). The part of the CDR3 DNA that was read is TGTGCCAGCAGCTTGCTGGGCAGCAATCAGCCC. It codes for CASSLLGSNQP. The entire CDR3 protein is CASSLLGSNQPQHF.

A remark on this clone: The observed sequence ends 3 residues before the CDR3 terminus, with the missing tail filled in from the germline J gene. The chain combines TRBV7-9 with TRBJ2-7, with D hard to call. The V end lost 5 bases, the J end lost 5 bases, and 10 bases lay between the germline ends. CDR1 is SEHNR and CDR2 is FQNEAQ in the germline V gene (reference sequence). The CDR3 runs 12 residues. The DNA read from the CDR3 is TGTGCCAGCAGCCCAGAAGGGCACGAG. It is translated as CASSPEGHE. The full CDR3 sequence reads CASSPEGHEQYF.

A note on this clone: From the germline J gene comes the end of the CDR3, since the read stops 3 residues before it. V gene TRBV4-2 combines with J gene TRBJ2-4, with a tentative D call TRBD2 (7 bases). CDR1 is LGHNA, CDR2 YNFKEQ, per germline. CDR3 size: 17 residues. Trimming stripped 0 bases from V and 6 bases from J, with 18 bases between. CDR3 bases read: TGTGCCAGCAGCCAAGACGGACTAGTGGGGGCCGGAAACATT. Amino acid sequence: CASSQDGLVGAGNI. The full-length CDR3 reads as CASSQDGLVGAGNIQYF.

A note on this clone: From the germline J gene comes the end of the CDR3, since the read stops 3 residues before it. The chain links TRBV2 to TRBJ1-5; 8 bases are shared with TRBD1. This CDR3 spans 16 amino acids. The V gene's germline CDR1 is SNHLY and CDR2 FYNNEI. Trimming cost V 4 bases and J 5 bases; bases outside gene matches: 10. The sequenced part of the CDR3 DNA is TGTGCCAGCAGTGGCCAGACAGGGGAACCCTATCAGCCC. This gives the protein CASSGQTGEPYQP. The whole CDR3 protein is CASSGQTGEPYQPQHF.

As for this clone: The sequence runs out 3 residues before the end of the CDR3; the remainder is reconstructed from the germline J gene. The rearrangement links TRBV6-1 to TRBJ1-3; tentative D call: TRBD1 (5 bases). CDR1 MNHNS and CDR2 SASEGT come from the germline V gene. There are 16 residues in the CDR3. V shed 1 base and J shed 0 bases, with 10 bases lying between them. Incomplete CDR3 DNA: TGTGCCAGCAGTGAAGTAGGGGCCCACTCTGGAAACACC. This encodes CASSEVGAHSGNT. The full CDR3 reads CASSEVGAHSGNTIYF.

CDR3 region: CASSEQEGRNYEQYF. CDR3 bases read: TGTGCCAGCAGTGAACAGGAGGGTCGGAACTACGAG. V is TRBV6-1 and J is TRBJ2-7; a possible D gene is TRBD2 (6 bases). The DNA ends 3 residues before the CDR3 does, and the rest of the CDR3 is filled in from the germline J gene. Trimming removed 2 bases at V and 3 bases at J, with 14 bases between. CDR3 length: 15 amino acids. Germline V gene data show CDR1 as MNHNS and CDR2 as SASEGT.

Concerning this clone: The CDR3 goes on 3 residues after the read ends, and that part is filled in from the germline J gene. This chain uses TRBV15 with TRBJ1-4; no clear D gene. Trimming left V 0 bases short and J 8 bases short, with 10 bases between. Germline-derived CDR1 and CDR2 are LNHNV and YYDKDF (reference sequence). The CDR3 runs 14 residues. The chain's CDR3 is CATSREEFGEKLFF. CDR3 bases read: TGTGCCACCAGCAGAGAAGAGTTTGGCGAAAAA.

Notes on this clone: The observed sequence ends 3 residues before the CDR3 terminus, with the missing tail filled in from the germline J gene. V and J are TRBV19 and TRBJ2-5; tentatively, D is TRBD1 (5 bases). CDR3 length: 13 amino acids. Germline V gives CDR1 LNHDA, CDR2 SQIVND (reference sequence). V shed 5 bases and J shed 0 bases, with 7 bases lying between them. The CDR3 sequence: CASSDSNQETQYF. CDR3 bases read: TGTGCCAGTAGTGACAGCAACCAAGAGACC. Complete variable domain (other parts from reference TRBV19 and TRBJ2-5): DGGITQSPKYLFRKEGQNVTLSCEQNLNHDAMYWYRQDPGQGLRLIYYSQIVNDFQKGDIAEGYSVSREKKESFPLTVTSAQKNPTAFYLCASSDSNQETQYFGPGTRLLVL.

A remark on this clone: The junction shows a germline mismatch at one end, possibly a read error. The CDR3 goes on 3 residues after the read ends, and that part is filled in from the germline J gene. The chain uses TRBV4-2 and TRBJ2-6; 11 nucleotides match TRBD1. CDR3 length: 19 amino acids. Germline V lookup: CDR1 LGHNA, CDR2 YNFKEQ. CDR3 DNA, as far as it was read: TGTGCCGGCAGCCGGGGACAGGGGGGCAGGGGCTCTGGGGCCAACGTC. It encodes CAGSRGQGGRGSGANV. The complete CDR3 sequence is CAGSRGQGGRGSGANVLTF.

Concerning this clone itself: Read coverage stops 3 residues before the CDR3 terminus; the germline J gene supplies the remainder. V gene TRBV28 combines with J gene TRBJ1-2, with TRBD1 matching over 7 bases. Germline values: CDR1 MDHEN, CDR2 SYDVKM. V shed 8 bases, J shed 6 bases, and the junction held 12 bases outside the gene matches. This CDR3 spans 14 amino acids. The sequenced CDR3 bases are TGTGCCAGCGGGCGGTGGCAGGGGGTTAATGGC. It specifies CASGRWQGVNG. The whole CDR3 reads CASGRWQGVNGYTF.

In regard to this clone: The read ends 3 residues before the CDR3 terminus; that terminus is restored from the germline J gene. The chain has TRBV5-1 and TRBJ2-2; no reliable D call. The CDR3 contains 14 residues. V lost 4 bases, J lost 0 bases, and 7 bases lay in between. Germline CDR1 is SGHRS and CDR2 is YFSETQ. The CDR3 spells CASSDSANTGELFF. The CDR3 bases that were read are TGCGCCAGCAGCGACTCAGCGAACACCGGGGAG.

With respect to this clone: Read data end 3 residues before the CDR3 end; the end is taken from the germline J gene. The chain uses TRBV14 and TRBJ2-5; 9 nucleotides agree with TRBD2. The CDR3 runs to 16 residues. V was clipped by 2 bases and J by 7 bases; unmatched bases: 11. The V gene's germline CDR1 is SGHDN and CDR2 FVKESK. The part of the CDR3 DNA that was read is TGTGCCAGCAGCCAAATAGCTAGCGGGGCGAGCGTGACC. This translates into CASSQIASGASVT. The complete CDR3 reads CASSQIASGASVTQYF.

Concerning this clone itself: The CDR3 end lies 3 residues beyond the end of the read and is filled in from the germline J gene. This chain links TRBV19 with TRBJ2-7, with 12 positions matching TRBD2. V lost 5 bases to trimming and J lost 4 bases; unmatched junction nucleotides: 18. This CDR3 comprises 19 residues. Germline V CDR1 and CDR2: LNHDA, SQIVND (reference sequence). Partial CDR3 DNA: TGTGCCAGTAGTCCGACTAGCGGGAGCCTTGATGTCATCCGGTACGAG. Translated, it gives CASSPTSGSLDVIRYE. The CDR3 in its entirety is CASSPTSGSLDVIRYEQYF.

As to this clone: Read sequence stops 3 residues before the CDR3 end, and the germline J gene provides the missing end. V is TRBV19 and J is TRBJ2-3; D is possibly TRBD2 (6 bases). Germline CDR1 LNHDA, CDR2 SQIVND (reference sequence). The germline V and J ends were trimmed by 2 bases and 6 bases, with 12 bases remaining between them. The CDR3 has 14 amino acids. The part of the CDR3 DNA that was read is TGTGCCAGTAGTATAAATCCTAGCGTGGATACG. It yields the protein CASSINPSVDT. The entire CDR3 reads CASSINPSVDTQYF.

The sequenced part of the CDR3 DNA is TGTGCCAGCACCCAACCGGGGACAGGGAGCACCGGGGAG. Amino acid sequence: CASTQPGTGSTGE. The full CDR3 protein reads CASTQPGTGSTGELFF. The V gene is TRBV6-2 or TRBV6-3, the J gene TRBJ2-2, with 9 bases aligning to TRBD1. The CDR3 end falls 3 residues outside the read, so it is completed with the germline J gene. The ends lost 7 bases at V and 4 bases at J; junction bases unmatched: 10. The CDR3 covers 16 residues. The germline gives CDR1 MNHEY, CDR2 SVGEGT.